This T cell receptor beta chain was identified during a study of PD-L1 blockade in urothelial cancer. Study at large: At 3 weeks (second dose) and 6 weeks after starting treatment, blood was analyzed. Across blood samples, T cells had a median count of approximately 130,000.

A note on this clone: The antigen remains undetermined.

Clones were sequenced by immunoSEQ multiplex PCR, and TCRdb holds only the in-frame ones, with some missing. The sample contains tens of thousands of clones, approximately 87% of which appear only once. The time point here: pretreatment peripheral blood. Patients had locally advanced or metastatic urothelial carcinoma. Whole-study results and caveats: At the 3-week point, tumor-associated blood clones expanded more in durable-benefit patients.

CDR3 size: 13 residues. V was clipped by 9 bases and J by 4 bases, with 16 bases between them. Looked up from germline, CDR1 is MNHEY and CDR2 is SMNVEV (reference sequence). The chain has TRBV27 and TRBJ2-7; perhaps TRBD1 as D (5 bases). The source is a man aged 65 to 79 with urothelial cancer. The source was PBMCs, collected around atezolizumab (anti-PD-L1) treatment. CDR3 protein: CASKKTATYEQYF. The CDR3 nucleotides read TGTGCCAGTAAAAAGACAGCGACATACGAGCAGTACTTC.